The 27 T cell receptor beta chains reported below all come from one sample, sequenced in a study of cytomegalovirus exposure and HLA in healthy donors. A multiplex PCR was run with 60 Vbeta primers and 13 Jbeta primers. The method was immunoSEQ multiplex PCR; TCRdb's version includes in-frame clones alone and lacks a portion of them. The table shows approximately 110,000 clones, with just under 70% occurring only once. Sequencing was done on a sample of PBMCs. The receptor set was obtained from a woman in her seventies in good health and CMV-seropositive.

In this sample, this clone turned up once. The CDR3 DNA follows: TGTGCCAGCGATAGCGGGAGAGACCAAGAGACCCAGTACTTC. This translates into CASDSGRDQETQYF. The V gene is TRBV6-1, the J gene TRBJ2-5, with 9 positions matching TRBD2. Germline V gene lookup returns CDR1 MNHNS and CDR2 SASEGT. The CDR3 runs to 14 residues. Trimming cost V 8 bases and J 0 bases; bases outside gene matches: 4.

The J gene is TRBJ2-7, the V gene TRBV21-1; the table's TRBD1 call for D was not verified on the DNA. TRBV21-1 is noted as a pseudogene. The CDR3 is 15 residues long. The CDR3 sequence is CASSKAFRGIYEQYF. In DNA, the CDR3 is TGTGCCAGCAGCAAAGCCTTCCGTGGCATCTACGAGCAGTACTTC.

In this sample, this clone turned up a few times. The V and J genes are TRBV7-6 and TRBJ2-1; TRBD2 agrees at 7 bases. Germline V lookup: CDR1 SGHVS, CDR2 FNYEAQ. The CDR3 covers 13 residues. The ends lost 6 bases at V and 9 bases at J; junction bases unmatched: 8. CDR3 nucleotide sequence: TGTGCCAGCAGTCCAGGTCAGCGGGGTGAGCAGTTCTTC. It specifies CASSPGQRGEQFF.

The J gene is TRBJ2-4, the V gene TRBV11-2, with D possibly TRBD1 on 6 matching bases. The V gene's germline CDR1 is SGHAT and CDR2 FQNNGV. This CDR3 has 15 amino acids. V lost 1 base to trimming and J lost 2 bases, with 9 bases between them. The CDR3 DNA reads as TGTGCCAGCAGCTTAGGTAGGGGGACCAAAAACATTCAGTACTTC. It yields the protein CASSLGRGTKNIQYF.

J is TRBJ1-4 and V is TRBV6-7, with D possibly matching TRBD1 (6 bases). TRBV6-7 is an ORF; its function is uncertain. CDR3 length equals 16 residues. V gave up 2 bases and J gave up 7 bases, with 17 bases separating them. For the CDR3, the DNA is TGTGCCAGCAGTTACGACAGAACGAAAGGGGGTGAAAAACTGTTTTTT. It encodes CASSYDRTKGGEKLFF.

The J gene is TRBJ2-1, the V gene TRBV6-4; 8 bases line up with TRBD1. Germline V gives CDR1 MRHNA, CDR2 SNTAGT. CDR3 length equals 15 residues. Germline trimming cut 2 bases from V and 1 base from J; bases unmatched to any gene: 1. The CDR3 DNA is TGTGCCAGCAGTGACCAGGGGGCATCCTACAATGAGCAGTTCTTC. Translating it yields CASSDQGASYNEQFF.

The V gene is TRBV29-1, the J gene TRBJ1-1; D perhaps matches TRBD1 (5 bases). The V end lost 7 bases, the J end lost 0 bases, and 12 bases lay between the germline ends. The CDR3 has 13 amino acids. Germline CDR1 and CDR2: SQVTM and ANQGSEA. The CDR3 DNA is TGCAGCGCCATGACAGTTATGAACACTGAAGCTTTCTTT. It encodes CSAMTVMNTEAFF.

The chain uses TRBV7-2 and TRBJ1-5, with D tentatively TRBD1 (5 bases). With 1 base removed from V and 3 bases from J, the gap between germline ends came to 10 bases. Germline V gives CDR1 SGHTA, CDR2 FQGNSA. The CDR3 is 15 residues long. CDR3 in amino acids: CASSLGTPFNQPQHF. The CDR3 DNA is TGTGCCAGCAGCTTAGGGACACCTTTCAATCAGCCCCAGCATTTT.

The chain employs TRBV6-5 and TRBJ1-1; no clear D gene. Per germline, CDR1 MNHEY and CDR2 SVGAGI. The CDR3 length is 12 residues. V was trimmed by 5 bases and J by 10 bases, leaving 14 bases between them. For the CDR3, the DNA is TGTGCCAGCAGTGGGAGGAGGCATCGAGCTTTCTTT. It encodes CASSGRRHRAFF.

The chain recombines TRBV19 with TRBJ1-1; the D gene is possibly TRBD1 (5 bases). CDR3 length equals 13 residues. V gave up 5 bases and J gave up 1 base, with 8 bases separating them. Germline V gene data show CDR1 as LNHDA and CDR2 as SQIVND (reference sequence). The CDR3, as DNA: TGTGCCAGTAGTGGCGACAGGAACACTGAAGCTTTCTTT. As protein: CASSGDRNTEAFF. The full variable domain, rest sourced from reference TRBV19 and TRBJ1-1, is DGGITQSPKYLFRKEGQNVTLSCEQNLNHDAMYWYRQDPGQGLRLIYYSQIVNDFQKGDIAEGYSVSREKKESFPLTVTSAQKNPTAFYLCASSGDRNTEAFFGQGTRLTVV.

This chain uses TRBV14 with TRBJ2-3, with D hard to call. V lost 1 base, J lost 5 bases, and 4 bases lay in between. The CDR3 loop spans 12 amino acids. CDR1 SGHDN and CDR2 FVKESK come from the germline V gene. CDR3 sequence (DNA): TGTGCCAGCAGCCAAGTAGTAGATACGCAGTATTTT. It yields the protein CASSQVVDTQYF. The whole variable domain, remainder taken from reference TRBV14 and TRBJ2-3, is EAGVTQFPSHSVIEKGQTVTLRCDPISGHDNLYWYRRVMGKEIKFLLHFVKESKQDESGMPNNRFLAERTGGTYSTLKVQPAELEDSGVYFCASSQVVDTQYFGPGTRLTVL.

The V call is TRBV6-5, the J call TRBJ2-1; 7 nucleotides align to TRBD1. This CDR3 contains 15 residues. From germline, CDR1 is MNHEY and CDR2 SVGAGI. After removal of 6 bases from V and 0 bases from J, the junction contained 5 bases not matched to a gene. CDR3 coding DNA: TGTGCCAGCAGGGCTTGGGACAGCTCCTACAATGAGCAGTTCTTC. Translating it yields CASRAWDSSYNEQFF.

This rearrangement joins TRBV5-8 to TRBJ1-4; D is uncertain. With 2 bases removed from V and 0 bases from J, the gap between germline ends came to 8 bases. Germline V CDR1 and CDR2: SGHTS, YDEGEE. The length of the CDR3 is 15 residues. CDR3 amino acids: CASSFGRTTNEKLFF. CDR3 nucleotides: TGTGCCAGCAGCTTTGGCCGTACAACTAATGAAAAACTGTTTTTT.

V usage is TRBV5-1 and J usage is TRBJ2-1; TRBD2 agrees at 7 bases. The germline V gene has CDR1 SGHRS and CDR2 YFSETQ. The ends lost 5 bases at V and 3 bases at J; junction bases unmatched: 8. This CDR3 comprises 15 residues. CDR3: CASSQPGGGYNEQFF. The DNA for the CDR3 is TGCGCCAGCAGTCAGCCGGGCGGGGGCTACAATGAGCAGTTCTTC.

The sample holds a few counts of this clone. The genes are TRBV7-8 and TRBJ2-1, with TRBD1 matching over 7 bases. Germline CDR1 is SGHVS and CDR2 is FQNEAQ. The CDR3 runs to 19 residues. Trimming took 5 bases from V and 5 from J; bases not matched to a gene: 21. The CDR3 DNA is TGTGCCAGCAGCCTCGGTAGGGGGCGCACTACGCGGAGTAACAATGAGCAGTTCTTC. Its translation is CASSLGRGRTTRSNNEQFF. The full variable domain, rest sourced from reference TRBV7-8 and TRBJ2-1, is GAGVSQSPRYKVAKRGQDVALRCDPISGHVSLFWYQQALGQGPEFLTYFQNEAQLDKSGLPSDRFFAERPEGSVSTLKIQRTQQEDSAVYLCASSLGRGRTTRSNNEQFFGPGTRLTVL.

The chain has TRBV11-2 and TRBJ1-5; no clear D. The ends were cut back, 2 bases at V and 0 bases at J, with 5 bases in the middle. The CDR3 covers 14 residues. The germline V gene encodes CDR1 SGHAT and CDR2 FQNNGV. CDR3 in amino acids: CASSLSDSNQPQHF. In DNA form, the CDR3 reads TGTGCCAGCAGCTTATCAGATAGCAATCAGCCCCAGCATTTT.

The DNA for the CDR3 is TGTGCCATCAGTGAGGCAGGGGGGAATGGCTACACCTTC. Translating it yields CAISEAGGNGYTF. The chain recombines TRBV10-3 with TRBJ1-2; 7 positions agree with TRBD1. CDR1 and CDR2 (germline): ENHRY, SYGVKD. CDR3 size: 13 residues. Unmatched junction bases numbered 3, after V lost 2 bases and J lost 6 bases.

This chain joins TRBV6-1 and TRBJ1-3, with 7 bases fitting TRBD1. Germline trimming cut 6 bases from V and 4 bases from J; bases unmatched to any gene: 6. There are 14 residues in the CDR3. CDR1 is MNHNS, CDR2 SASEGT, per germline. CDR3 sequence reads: CASRATGRGNTIYF. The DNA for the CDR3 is TGTGCCAGCAGGGCGACAGGGAGGGGAAACACCATATATTTT.

CDR3 loop: CASRGGETGSYGYTF. For the CDR3, the DNA is TGTGCCAGCCGGGGGGGAGAGACAGGCTCCTATGGCTACACCTTC. The J gene is TRBJ1-2, the V gene TRBV6-1; possibly TRBD1 for D (6 bases). Germline V CDR1 and CDR2: MNHNS, SASEGT. There are 15 residues in the CDR3. Trimming shortened V by 8 bases and J by 4 bases, and 20 bases separated the two germline ends.

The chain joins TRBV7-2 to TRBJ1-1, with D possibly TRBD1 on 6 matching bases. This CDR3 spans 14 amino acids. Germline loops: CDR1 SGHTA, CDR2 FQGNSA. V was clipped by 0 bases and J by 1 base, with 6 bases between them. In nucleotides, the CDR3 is TGTGCCAGCAGCTTAGCGACAGGGAACACTGAAGCTTTCTTT. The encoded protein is CASSLATGNTEAFF.

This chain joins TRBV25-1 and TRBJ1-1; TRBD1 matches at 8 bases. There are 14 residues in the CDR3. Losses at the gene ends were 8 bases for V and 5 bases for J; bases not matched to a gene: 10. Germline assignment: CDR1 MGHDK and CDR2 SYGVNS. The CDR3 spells CASVSSGGSTEAFF. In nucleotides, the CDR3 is TGTGCCAGCGTGAGTTCAGGGGGCTCTACTGAAGCTTTCTTT.

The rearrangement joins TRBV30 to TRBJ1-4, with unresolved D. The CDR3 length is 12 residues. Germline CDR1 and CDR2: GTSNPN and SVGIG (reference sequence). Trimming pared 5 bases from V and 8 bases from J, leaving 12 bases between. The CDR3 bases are TGTGCCTGGGGAAACATGAGGGAAAAACTGTTTTTT. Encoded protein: CAWGNMREKLFF. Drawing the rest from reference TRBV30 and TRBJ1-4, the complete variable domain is SQTIHQWPATLVQPVGSPLSLECTVEGTSNPNLYWYRQAAGRGLQLLFYSVGIGQISSEVPQNLSASRPQDRQFILSSKKLLLSDSGFYLCAWGNMREKLFFGSGTQLSVL.

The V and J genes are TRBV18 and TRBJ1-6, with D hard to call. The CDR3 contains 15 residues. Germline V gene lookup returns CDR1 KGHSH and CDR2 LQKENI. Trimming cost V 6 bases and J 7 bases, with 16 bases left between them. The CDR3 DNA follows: TGTGCCAGCTCGCCCGGGAGCCCTCGGAATTCACCCCTCCACTTT. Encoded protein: CASSPGSPRNSPLHF.

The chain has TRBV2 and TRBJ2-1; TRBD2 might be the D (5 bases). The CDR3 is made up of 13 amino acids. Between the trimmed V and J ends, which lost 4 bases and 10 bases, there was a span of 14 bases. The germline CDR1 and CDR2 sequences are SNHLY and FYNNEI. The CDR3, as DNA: TGTGCCAGCAGTGGGAGAGAGGGATGGGAGCAGTTCTTC. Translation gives CASSGREGWEQFF.

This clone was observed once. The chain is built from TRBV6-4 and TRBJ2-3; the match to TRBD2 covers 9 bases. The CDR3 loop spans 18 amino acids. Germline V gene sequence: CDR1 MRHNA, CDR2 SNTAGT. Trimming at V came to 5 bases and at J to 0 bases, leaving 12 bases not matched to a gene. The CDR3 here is CASSRGAIAGASTDTQYF. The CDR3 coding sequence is TGTGCCAGCAGTCGAGGGGCCATAGCGGGAGCGAGCACAGATACGCAGTATTTT.

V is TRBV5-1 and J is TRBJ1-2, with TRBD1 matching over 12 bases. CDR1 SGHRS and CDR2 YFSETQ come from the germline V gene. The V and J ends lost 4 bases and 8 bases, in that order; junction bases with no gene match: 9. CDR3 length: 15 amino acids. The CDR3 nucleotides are TGCGCCAGCAGCCCGGCGGGACAGGGGGCTGAAGGCTACACCTTC. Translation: CASSPAGQGAEGYTF.

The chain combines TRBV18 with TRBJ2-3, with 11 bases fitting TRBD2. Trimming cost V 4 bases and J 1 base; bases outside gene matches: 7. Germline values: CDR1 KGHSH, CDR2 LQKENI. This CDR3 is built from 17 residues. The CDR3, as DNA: TGTGCCAGCTCACGTCCTAGCGGGGGGACAGGCACAGATACGCAGTATTTT. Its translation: CASSRPSGGTGTDTQYF. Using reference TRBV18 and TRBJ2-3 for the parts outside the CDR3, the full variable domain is NAGVMQNPRHLVRRRGQEARLRCSPMKGHSHVYWYRQLPEEGLKFMVYLQKENIIDESGMPKERFSAEFPKEGPSILRIQQVVRGDSAAYFCASSRPSGGTGTDTQYFGPGTRLTVL.